The next 17 T cell receptor beta chains were all read from a single sample in a study of blood T cell repertoires in COVID-19. Sequenced by immunoSEQ multiplex PCR; TCRdb stores in-frame clones only, minus some. The profile covers under 450,000 clones, with 87% appearing a single time and 3% taken by the ten largest. Material for sequencing was PBMCs or T cells enriched from blood (not recorded which). All receptors derive from a woman aged 25-40 years who had recovered from COVID-19.

V usage is TRBV5-4 and J usage is TRBJ1-2; perhaps TRBD1 as D (5 bases). The V gene lost 4 bases and the J gene lost 11 bases, with 18 bases spanning the gap. CDR1 is SGHNT, CDR2 YYREEE, per germline (reference sequence). The CDR3 has 13 amino acids. DNA for the CDR3: TGTGCCAGCAGCCCGGCGGGGGTACTGAGGTACACCTTC. Translated, it gives CASSPAGVLRYTF.

The chain joins TRBV5-5 to TRBJ1-6; D is undetermined. With 2 bases removed from V and 8 bases from J, the gap between germline ends came to 11 bases. Germline values: CDR1 SGHKS, CDR2 YYEKEE (reference sequence). This CDR3 has 14 amino acids. In nucleotides, the CDR3 is TGTGCCAGCAGCTTAGCTGTGAGGGATTCACCCCTCCACTTT. The encoded protein is CASSLAVRDSPLHF.

V gene TRBV3-1 (or the pseudogene TRBV3-2) combines with J gene TRBJ2-7, with D possibly matching TRBD2 (6 bases). Germline CDR1 is LGHDT and CDR2 is YNNKEL (reference sequence). Between the trimmed V and J ends, which lost 5 bases and 8 bases, there was a span of 10 bases. The CDR3 contains 11 residues. The CDR3 DNA sequence: TGTGCCAGCAGCACCGGGGGTAAGCAGTACTTC. It is translated as CASSTGGKQYF.

This chain connects TRBV6-5 to TRBJ2-7; possibly TRBD1 for D (6 bases). CDR1 and CDR2 from the germline V gene are MNHEY and SVGAGI. V was trimmed by 4 bases and J by 4 bases, leaving 14 bases between them. The CDR3 extends over 14 amino acids. The CDR3 region is CASSSSGTRYEQYF. For the CDR3, the DNA is TGTGCCAGCAGTTCCTCCGGGACAAGATACGAGCAGTACTTC.

In regard to this clone: One end of the junction varies from germline; a read error may be responsible. This chain joins TRBV11-2 and TRBJ1-1; D gene unclear. CDR3 length: 13 amino acids. Germline loops: CDR1 SGHAT, CDR2 FQNNGV. CDR3 region: CASSVDFNTEAFF. CDR3 bases: TGTGCCAGCAGCGTAGACTTCAACACTGAAGCTTTCTTT.

The chain links TRBV6-5 to TRBJ2-1; 7 nucleotides match TRBD1. With 6 bases clipped from V and 2 bases from J, the junction kept 7 bases outside the gene matches. This CDR3 contains 15 residues. The germline CDR1 and CDR2 sequences are MNHEY and SVGAGI. CDR3 nucleotide sequence: TGTGCCAGCAGCCTTGACAGGGTTCCCTACAATGAGCAGTTCTTC. This sequence encodes CASSLDRVPYNEQFF.

This chain joins TRBV5-6 and TRBJ2-7, with 8 nucleotides matching TRBD1. From germline, CDR1 is SGHDT and CDR2 YYEEEE. This CDR3 contains 15 residues. V was pared by 4 bases and J by 2 bases, with 8 bases of the junction left unmatched. Written as DNA, the CDR3 is TGTGCCAGCAGCCCAAGGACAGGGATCACCTACGAGCAGTACTTC. Protein product: CASSPRTGITYEQYF.

V usage is TRBV18 and J usage is TRBJ1-1, with 7 nucleotides matching TRBD1. This CDR3 comprises 14 residues. V shed 6 bases, J shed 3 bases, and the junction held 7 bases outside the gene matches. From germline, CDR1 is KGHSH and CDR2 LQKENI. CDR3 nucleotides: TGTGCCAGCTCCCTCAACAGGGGTGACACTGAAGCTTTCTTT. Its translation is CASSLNRGDTEAFF.

The chain has TRBV13 and TRBJ2-1; 9 bases agree with TRBD2. Germline CDR1 and CDR2: PRHDT and FYEKMQ (reference sequence). The CDR3 has 15 residues. V was pared by 5 bases and J by 2 bases, with 4 bases of the junction left unmatched. The CDR3 nucleotides are TGTGCCAGCAGCAGGGCGGGAGGGCCCTACAATGAGCAGTTCTTC. Its protein is CASSRAGGPYNEQFF.

In regard to this clone: A single base separates this from a much larger clone, so it may be a read error. This chain links TRBV11-3 with TRBJ2-2; TRBD1 matches 9 bases. This CDR3 spans 18 amino acids. J gave up 4 bases and V 0 bases, and 9 bases lay outside the gene matches. Germline CDR1 SGHNT, CDR2 YENEEA. The CDR3 DNA reads as TGTGCCAGCAGCTTAGATCAAGCCGGGACAGGGAGCACCGGGGAGCTGTTTTTT. This gives the protein CASSLDQAGTGSTGELFF.

The chain carries TRBV12-5 and TRBJ1-5; 7 nucleotides agree with TRBD1. V was pared by 0 bases and J by 4 bases, with 12 bases of the junction left unmatched. The germline gives CDR1 LGHNT, CDR2 FRNRAP. The CDR3 is 18 residues long. The CDR3, as DNA: TGTGCTAGTGGTTTGGTACCCGGTCGGGCAGGGGGGAATCAGCCCCAGCATTTT. Translation: CASGLVPGRAGGNQPQHF.

The table lists this clone with a count of one. The J gene is TRBJ2-1, the V gene TRBV6-5; unclear D gene. CDR3 length: 14 residues. V lost 6 bases and J 0 bases, leaving 9 bases between the germline ends. Germline values: CDR1 MNHEY, CDR2 SVGAGI. As DNA, the CDR3 is TGTGCCAGCAGGCAGTTCCTCTCCTACAATGAGCAGTTCTTC. It yields the protein CASRQFLSYNEQFF.

The rearrangement joins TRBV19 to TRBJ1-2; D is ambiguous. CDR1 is LNHDA and CDR2 is SQIVND in the germline V gene (reference sequence). The CDR3 is 14 amino acids. Trimming took off 3 bases at V and 4 bases at J, with 12 bases between the two ends. The CDR3 spells CASSIMGAAYGYTF. DNA of the CDR3: TGTGCCAGTAGTATTATGGGAGCGGCCTATGGCTACACCTTC.

In this sample, this clone turned up a few times. The chain combines TRBV18 with TRBJ1-6; D unresolved. Trimming stripped 2 bases from V and 8 bases from J, with 28 bases between. CDR1 and CDR2 (germline): KGHSH, LQKENI. The CDR3 contains 20 residues. The CDR3 coding sequence is TGTGCCAGCTCACCATACGTTTTACGGTTTGGGGTTTCGGGATATTCACCCCTCCACTTT. Encoded protein: CASSPYVLRFGVSGYSPLHF.

As to this clone: Other DNA sequences in the same sample also yield this CDR3. J is TRBJ2-3 and V is TRBV5-1, with 8 bases aligning to TRBD2. Germline CDR1 reads SGHRS; CDR2 reads YFSETQ. With V trimmed by 5 bases and J by 1 base, 0 bases remained unmatched. This CDR3 region has 13 residues. The CDR3 spells CASSSGGTDTQYF. CDR3 nucleotide sequence: TGCGCCAGCAGTAGCGGGGGCACAGATACGCAGTATTTT. Looking up the rest from reference TRBV5-1 and TRBJ2-3 gives the full variable domain: KAGVTQTPRYLIKTRGQQVTLSCSPISGHRSVSWYQQTPGQGLQFLFEYFSETQRNKGNFPGRFSGRQFSNSRSEMNVSTLELGDSALYLCASSSGGTDTQYFGPGTRLTVL.

This clone was seen only once. The chain uses TRBV24-1 and TRBJ1-1, with D unresolved. Trimming stripped 2 bases from V and 7 bases from J, with 7 bases between. CDR1 and CDR2 (germline): KGHDR, SFDVKD. The CDR3 loop spans 12 amino acids. The CDR3 DNA is TGTGCCACCAGTGATTGGAGCAGTGAAGCTTTCTTT. This encodes CATSDWSSEAFF.

This clone came up a few times. The rearrangement links TRBV12-3 or TRBV12-4 to TRBJ2-4, with D tentatively TRBD1 (5 bases). The CDR3 spans 11 residues. V was cut by 5 bases and J by 6 bases, with 5 bases left in between. CDR3: CASSTGNIQYF. The CDR3 DNA follows: TGTGCCAGCAGTACAGGAAACATTCAGTACTTC.